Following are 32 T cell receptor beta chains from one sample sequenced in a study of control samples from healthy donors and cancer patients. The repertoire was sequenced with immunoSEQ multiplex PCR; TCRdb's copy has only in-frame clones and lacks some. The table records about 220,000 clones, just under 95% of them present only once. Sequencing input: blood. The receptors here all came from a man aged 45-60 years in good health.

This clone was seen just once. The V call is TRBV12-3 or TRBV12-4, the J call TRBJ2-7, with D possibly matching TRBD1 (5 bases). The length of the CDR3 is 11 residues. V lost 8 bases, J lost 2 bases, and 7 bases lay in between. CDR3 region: CASGAAYEQYF. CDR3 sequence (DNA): TGTGCCAGCGGGGCCGCCTACGAGCAGTACTTC.

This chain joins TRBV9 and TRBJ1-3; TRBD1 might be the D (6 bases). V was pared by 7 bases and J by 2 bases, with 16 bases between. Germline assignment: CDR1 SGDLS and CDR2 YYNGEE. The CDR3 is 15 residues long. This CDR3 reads CASSSGEITGNTIYF. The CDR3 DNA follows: TGTGCCAGCTCGTCAGGGGAGATAACTGGAAACACCATATATTTT.

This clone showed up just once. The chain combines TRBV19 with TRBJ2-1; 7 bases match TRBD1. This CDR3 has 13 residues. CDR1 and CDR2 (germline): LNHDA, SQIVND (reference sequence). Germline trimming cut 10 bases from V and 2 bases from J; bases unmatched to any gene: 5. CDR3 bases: TGTGCCACCTCCGGGACAGCCTACAATGAGCAGTTCTTC. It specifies CATSGTAYNEQFF. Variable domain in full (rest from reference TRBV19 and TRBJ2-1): DGGITQSPKYLFRKEGQNVTLSCEQNLNHDAMYWYRQDPGQGLRLIYYSQIVNDFQKGDIAEGYSVSREKKESFPLTVTSAQKNPTAFYLCATSGTAYNEQFFGPGTRLTVL.

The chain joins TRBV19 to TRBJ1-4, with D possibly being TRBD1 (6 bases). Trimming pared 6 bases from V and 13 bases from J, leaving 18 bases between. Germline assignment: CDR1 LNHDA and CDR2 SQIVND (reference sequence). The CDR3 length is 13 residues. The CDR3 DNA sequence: TGTGCCAGTAGCCCTCCGGGACATGGTACACTGTTTTTT. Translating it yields CASSPPGHGTLFF.

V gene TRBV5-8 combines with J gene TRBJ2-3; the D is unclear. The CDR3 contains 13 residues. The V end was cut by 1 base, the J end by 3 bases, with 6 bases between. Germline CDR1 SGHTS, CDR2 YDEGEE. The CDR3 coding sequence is TGTGCCAGCAGCTTGTACTCGACAGATACGCAGTATTTT. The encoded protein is CASSLYSTDTQYF.

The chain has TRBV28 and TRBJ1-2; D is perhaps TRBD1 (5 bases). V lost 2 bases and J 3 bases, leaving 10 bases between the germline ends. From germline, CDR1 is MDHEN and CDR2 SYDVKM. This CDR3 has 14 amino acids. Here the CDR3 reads CASSLDRGDYGYTF. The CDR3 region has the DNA TGTGCCAGCAGTTTAGACCGGGGGGACTATGGCTACACCTTC.

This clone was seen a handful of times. The CDR3 nucleotides read TGTGCCAGCACGCCCGGGGGGAACACCGGGGAGCTGTTTTTT. Translating gives CASTPGGNTGELFF. The genes are TRBV5-4 and TRBJ2-2, with D possibly TRBD2 on 6 matching bases. The CDR3 spans 14 residues. V was cut by 6 bases and J by 1 base, with 10 bases left in between. Germline V gene lookup returns CDR1 SGHNT and CDR2 YYREEE (reference sequence).

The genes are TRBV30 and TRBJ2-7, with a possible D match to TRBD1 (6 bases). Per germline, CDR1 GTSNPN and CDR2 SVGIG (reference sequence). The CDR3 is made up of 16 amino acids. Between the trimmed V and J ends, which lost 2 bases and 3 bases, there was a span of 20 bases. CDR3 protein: CAWSPDRFGSFYEQYF. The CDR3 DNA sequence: TGTGCCTGGAGTCCCGACAGGTTTGGGTCATTCTACGAGCAGTACTTC.

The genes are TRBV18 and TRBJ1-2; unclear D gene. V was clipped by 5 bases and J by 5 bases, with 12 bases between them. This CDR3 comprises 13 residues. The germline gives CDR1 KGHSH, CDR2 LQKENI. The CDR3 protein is CASSDPRRYGYTF. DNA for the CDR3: TGTGCCAGCTCAGACCCCCGCCGATATGGCTACACCTTC.

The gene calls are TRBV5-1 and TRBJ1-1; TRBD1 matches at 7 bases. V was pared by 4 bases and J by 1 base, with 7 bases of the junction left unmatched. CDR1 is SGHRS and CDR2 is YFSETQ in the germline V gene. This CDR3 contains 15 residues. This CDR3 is CASSPRTGWNTEAFF. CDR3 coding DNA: TGCGCCAGCAGCCCGAGGACAGGATGGAACACTGAAGCTTTCTTT.

The CDR3 loop is CASSYLDRGYEQYF. CDR3 coding DNA: TGTGCCAGCAGTTACCTGGACAGGGGCTACGAGCAGTACTTC. The rearrangement uses TRBV6-5 and TRBJ2-7; 9 nucleotides align to TRBD1. The CDR3 is 14 amino acids. Germline-derived CDR1 and CDR2 are MNHEY and SVGAGI. J was trimmed by 3 bases and V by 2 bases; bases with no gene match: 2.

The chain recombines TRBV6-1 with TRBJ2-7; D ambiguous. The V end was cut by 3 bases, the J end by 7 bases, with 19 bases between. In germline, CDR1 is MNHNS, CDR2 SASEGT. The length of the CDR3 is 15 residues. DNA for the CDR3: TGTGCCAGCAGTGACCGGACGCTAAGAGTCGGGGAGCAGTACTTC. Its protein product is CASSDRTLRVGEQYF.

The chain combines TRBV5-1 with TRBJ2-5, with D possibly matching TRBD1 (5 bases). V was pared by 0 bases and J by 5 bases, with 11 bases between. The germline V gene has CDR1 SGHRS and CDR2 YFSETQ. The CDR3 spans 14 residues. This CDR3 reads CASSLGQFKETQYF. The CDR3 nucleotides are TGCGCCAGCAGCTTGGGACAGTTCAAGGAGACCCAGTACTTC.

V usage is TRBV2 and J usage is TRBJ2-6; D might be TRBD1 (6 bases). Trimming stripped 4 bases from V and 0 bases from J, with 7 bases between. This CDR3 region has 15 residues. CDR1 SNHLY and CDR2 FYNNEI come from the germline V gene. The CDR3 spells CASSGDTSGANVLTF. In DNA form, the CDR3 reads TGTGCCAGCAGTGGGGACACCTCTGGGGCCAACGTCCTGACTTTC.

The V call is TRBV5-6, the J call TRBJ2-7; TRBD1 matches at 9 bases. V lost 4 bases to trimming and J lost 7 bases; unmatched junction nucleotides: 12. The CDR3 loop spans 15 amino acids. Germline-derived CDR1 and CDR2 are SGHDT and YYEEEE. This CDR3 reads CASSLGGQGIEEQYV. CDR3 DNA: TGTGCCAGCAGCCTGGGGGGACAGGGAATAGAAGAGCAGTACGTC.

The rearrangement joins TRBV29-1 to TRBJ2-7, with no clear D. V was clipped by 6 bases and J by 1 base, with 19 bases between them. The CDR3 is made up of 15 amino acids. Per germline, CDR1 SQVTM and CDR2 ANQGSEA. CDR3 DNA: TGCAGCGTCGGTGATATCGGGTTGCTTTCCTACGAGCAGTACTTC. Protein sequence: CSVGDIGLLSYEQYF.

CDR3 loop: CASGQWDRQETQYF. In nucleotides, the CDR3 is TGTGCCAGCGGTCAGTGGGACAGACAAGAGACCCAGTACTTC. J is TRBJ2-5 and V is TRBV5-5; TRBD1 agrees at 7 bases. The germline V gene has CDR1 SGHKS and CDR2 YYEKEE (reference sequence). The CDR3 is 14 residues long. The J segment lost 2 bases and the V segment lost 7 bases, leaving 8 bases of the junction unmatched. Filled out from reference TRBV5-5 and TRBJ2-5, the complete variable domain reads DAGVTQSPTHLIKTRGQQVTLRCSPISGHKSVSWYQQVLGQGPQFIFQYYEKEERGRGNFPDRFSARQFPNYSSELNVNALLLGDSALYLCASGQWDRQETQYFGPGTRLLVL.

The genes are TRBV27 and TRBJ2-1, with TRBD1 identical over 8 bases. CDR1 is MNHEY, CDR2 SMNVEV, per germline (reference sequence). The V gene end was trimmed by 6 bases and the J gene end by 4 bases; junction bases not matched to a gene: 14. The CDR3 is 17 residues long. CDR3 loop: CASRTLAGTGIYNEQFF. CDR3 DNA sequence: TGTGCCAGCAGAACACTCGCCGGGACAGGAATTTACAATGAGCAGTTCTTC.

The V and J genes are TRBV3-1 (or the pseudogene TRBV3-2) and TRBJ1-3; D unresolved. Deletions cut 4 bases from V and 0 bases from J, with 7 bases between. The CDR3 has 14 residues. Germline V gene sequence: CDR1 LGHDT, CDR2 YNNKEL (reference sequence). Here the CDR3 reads CASSPFSSGNTIYF. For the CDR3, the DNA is TGTGCCAGCAGCCCCTTCAGCTCTGGAAACACCATATATTTT.

CDR3 DNA sequence: TGTGCCAGCAGCTTGGCCCGGGGGACAGGTTCTCAGCCCCAGCATTTT. Protein product: CASSLARGTGSQPQHF. The rearrangement links TRBV5-8 to TRBJ1-5, with 8 bases lining up with TRBD1. Germline values: CDR1 SGHTS, CDR2 YDEGEE. CDR3 length: 16 residues. With V trimmed by 0 bases and J by 6 bases, 8 bases remained unmatched.

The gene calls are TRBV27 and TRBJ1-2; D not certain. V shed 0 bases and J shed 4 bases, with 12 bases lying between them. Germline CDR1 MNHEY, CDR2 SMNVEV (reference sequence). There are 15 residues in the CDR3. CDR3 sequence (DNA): TGTGCCAGCAGTTTATCGCCGGCGACCCCCTATGGCTACACCTTC. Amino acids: CASSLSPATPYGYTF.

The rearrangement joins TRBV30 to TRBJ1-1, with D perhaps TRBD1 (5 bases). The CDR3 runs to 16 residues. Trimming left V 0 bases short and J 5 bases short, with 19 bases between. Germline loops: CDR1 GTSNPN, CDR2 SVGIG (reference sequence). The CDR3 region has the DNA TGTGCCTGGAGTGTACTCGGACGGGGCGGCGGGACTGAAGCTTTCTTT. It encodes CAWSVLGRGGGTEAFF.

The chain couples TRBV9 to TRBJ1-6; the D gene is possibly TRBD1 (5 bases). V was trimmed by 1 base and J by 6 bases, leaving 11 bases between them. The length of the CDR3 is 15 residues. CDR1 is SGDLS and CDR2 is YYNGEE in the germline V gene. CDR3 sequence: CASSVYGGSNSPLHF. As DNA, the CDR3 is TGTGCCAGCAGCGTATATGGGGGAAGTAATTCACCCCTCCACTTT.

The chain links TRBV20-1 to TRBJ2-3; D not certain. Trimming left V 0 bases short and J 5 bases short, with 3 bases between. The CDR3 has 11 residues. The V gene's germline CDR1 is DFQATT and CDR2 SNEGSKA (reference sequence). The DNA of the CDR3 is TGCAGTGCTAGAGAGCGAGATACGCAGTATTTT. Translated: CSARERDTQYF.

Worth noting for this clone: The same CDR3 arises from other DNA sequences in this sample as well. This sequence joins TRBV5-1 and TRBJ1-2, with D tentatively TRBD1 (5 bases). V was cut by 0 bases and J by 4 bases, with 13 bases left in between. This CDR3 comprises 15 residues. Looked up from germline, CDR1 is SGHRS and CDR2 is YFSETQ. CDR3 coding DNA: TGCGCCAGCAGCTTGGAATCGGGGGGTCGCTATGGCTACACCTTC. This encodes CASSLESGGRYGYTF.

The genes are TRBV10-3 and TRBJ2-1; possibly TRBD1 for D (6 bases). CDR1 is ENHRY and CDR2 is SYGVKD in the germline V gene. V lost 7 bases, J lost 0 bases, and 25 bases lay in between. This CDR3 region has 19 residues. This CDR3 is CAITRSGPGARSSYNEQFF. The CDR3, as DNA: TGTGCCATCACTCGAAGCGGTCCAGGGGCACGAAGCTCCTACAATGAGCAGTTCTTC.

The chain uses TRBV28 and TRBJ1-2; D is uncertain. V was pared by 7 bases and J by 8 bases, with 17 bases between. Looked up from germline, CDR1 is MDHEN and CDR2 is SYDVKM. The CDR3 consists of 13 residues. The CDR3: CASITSGREGYTF. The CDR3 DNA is TGTGCCAGCATTACGAGCGGGAGGGAGGGCTACACCTTC.

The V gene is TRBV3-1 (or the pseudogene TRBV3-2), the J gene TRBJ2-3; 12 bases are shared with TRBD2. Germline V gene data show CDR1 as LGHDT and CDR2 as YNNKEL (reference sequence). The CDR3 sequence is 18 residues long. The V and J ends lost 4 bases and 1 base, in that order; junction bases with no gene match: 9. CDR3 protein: CASSRTSGGPRGTDTQYF. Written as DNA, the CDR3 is TGTGCCAGCAGCCGCACTAGCGGGGGGCCCCGGGGCACAGATACGCAGTATTTT.

CDR3 sequence: CASSVSWAVGTDTQYF. CDR3 sequence (DNA): TGTGCCAGCAGCGTAAGTTGGGCAGTTGGCACAGATACGCAGTATTTT. The J gene is TRBJ2-3, the V gene TRBV9; no reliable D call. Trimming shortened V by 1 base and J by 1 base, and 13 bases separated the two germline ends. The germline gives CDR1 SGDLS, CDR2 YYNGEE. The CDR3 is made up of 16 amino acids. Complete variable domain (other parts from reference TRBV9 and TRBJ2-3): DSGVTQTPKHLITATGQRVTLRCSPRSGDLSVYWYQQSLDQGLQFLIQYYNGEERAKGNILERFSAQQFPDLHSELNLSSLELGDSALYFCASSVSWAVGTDTQYFGPGTRLTVL.

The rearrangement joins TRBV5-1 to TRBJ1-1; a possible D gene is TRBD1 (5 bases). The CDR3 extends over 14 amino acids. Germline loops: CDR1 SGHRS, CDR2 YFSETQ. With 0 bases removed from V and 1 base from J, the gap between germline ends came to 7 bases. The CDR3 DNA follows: TGCGCCAGCAGCTTGGATGGGGCGAACACTGAAGCTTTCTTT. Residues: CASSLDGANTEAFF.

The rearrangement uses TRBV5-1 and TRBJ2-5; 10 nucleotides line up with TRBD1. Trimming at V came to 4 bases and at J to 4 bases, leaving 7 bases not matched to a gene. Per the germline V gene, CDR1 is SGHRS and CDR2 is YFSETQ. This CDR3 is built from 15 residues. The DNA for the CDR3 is TGCGCCAGCAGCGCGACAGGGGGCGGGGGAGAGACCCAGTACTTC. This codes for CASSATGGGGETQYF. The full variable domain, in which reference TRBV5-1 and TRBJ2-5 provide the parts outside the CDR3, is KAGVTQTPRYLIKTRGQQVTLSCSPISGHRSVSWYQQTPGQGLQFLFEYFSETQRNKGNFPGRFSGRQFSNSRSEMNVSTLELGDSALYLCASSATGGGGETQYFGPGTRLLVL.

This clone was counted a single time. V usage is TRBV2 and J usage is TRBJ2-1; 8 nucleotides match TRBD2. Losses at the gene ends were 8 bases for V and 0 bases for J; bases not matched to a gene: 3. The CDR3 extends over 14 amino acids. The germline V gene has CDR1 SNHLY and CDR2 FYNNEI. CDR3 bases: TGTGCCAGCCAGAGCGGGAGCTCCTACAATGAGCAGTTCTTC. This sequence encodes CASQSGSSYNEQFF.